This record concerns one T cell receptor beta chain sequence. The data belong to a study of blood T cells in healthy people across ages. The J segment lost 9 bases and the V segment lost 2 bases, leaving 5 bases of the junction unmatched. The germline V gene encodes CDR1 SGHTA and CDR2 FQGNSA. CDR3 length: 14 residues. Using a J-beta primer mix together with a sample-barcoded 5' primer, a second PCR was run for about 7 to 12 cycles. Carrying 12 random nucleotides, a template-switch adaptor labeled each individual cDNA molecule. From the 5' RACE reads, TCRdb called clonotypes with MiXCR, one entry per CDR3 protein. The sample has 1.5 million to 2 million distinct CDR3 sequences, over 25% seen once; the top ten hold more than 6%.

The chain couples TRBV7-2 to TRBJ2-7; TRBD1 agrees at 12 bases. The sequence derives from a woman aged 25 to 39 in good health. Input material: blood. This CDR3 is CASSLSGTGGLQYF. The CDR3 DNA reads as TGTGCCAGCAGCTTATCCGGGACAGGGGGCTTGCAGTACTTC.